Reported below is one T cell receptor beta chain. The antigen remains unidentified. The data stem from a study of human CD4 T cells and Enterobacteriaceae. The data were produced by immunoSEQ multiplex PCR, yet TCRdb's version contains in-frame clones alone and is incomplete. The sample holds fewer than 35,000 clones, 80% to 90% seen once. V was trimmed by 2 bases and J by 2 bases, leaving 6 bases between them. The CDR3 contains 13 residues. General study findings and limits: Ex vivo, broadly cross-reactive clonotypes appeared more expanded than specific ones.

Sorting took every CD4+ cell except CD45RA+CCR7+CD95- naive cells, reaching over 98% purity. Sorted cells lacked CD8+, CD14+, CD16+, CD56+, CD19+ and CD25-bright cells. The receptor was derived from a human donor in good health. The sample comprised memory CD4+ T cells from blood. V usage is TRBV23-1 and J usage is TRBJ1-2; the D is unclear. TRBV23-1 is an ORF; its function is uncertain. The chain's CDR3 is CASSQGGNYGYTF. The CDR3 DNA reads TGCGCCAGCAGTCAAGGCGGGAACTATGGCTACACCTTC.